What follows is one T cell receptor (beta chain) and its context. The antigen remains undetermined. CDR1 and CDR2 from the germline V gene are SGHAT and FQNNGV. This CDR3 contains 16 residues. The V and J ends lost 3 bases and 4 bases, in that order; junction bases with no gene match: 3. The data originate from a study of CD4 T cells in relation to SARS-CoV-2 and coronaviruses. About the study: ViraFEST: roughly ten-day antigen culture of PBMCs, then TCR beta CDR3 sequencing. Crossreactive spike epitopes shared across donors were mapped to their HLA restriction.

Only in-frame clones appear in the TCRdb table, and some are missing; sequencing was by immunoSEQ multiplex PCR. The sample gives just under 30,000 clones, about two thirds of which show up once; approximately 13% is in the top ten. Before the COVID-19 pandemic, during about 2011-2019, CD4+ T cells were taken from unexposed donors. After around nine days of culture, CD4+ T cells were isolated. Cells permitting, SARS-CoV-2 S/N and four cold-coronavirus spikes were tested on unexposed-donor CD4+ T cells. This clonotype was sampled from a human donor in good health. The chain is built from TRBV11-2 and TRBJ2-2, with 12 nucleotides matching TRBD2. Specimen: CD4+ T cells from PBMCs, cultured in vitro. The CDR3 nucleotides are TGTGCCAGCAGCTTGGGACTAGCGGGCCCCACCGGGGAGCTGTTTTTT. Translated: CASSLGLAGPTGELFF.